This paragraph covers one TCR beta chain sequence. Antigen: not known. TCRdb's table, derived via immunoSEQ multiplex PCR, lists solely in-frame clones and lacks some. The table lists fewer than 25,000 clones, 88% of them singletons. This CDR3 is built from 14 residues. Germline CDR1 is SQVTM and CDR2 is ANQGSEA. V shed 4 bases and J shed 3 bases, with 13 bases lying between them. This sample stems from a study of OX40 agonist ivuxolimab in advanced cancers. Study information: An agonistic human IgG2 monoclonal antibody against OX40 (CD134) was given.

Study-level findings and limits: On average, CD8+ T cells had more expanded clones than CD4+.

The chain joins TRBV29-1 to TRBJ2-1; a possible D gene is TRBD2 (6 bases). This clonotype originated in an adult with an advanced solid tumor such as melanoma, head and neck, liver or kidney cancer. Sequences were derived from CD4+ or CD8+ T cells sorted from blood, sampled in a trial of the OX40 agonist ivuxolimab. CDR3 nucleotide sequence: TGCAGCGTTGTCCCCGGGGGTTTCTACAATGAGCAGTTCTTC. Translating it yields CSVVPGGFYNEQFF.